The rows below give T cell receptor beta chains drawn from one sample of a study of blood T cell repertoires in COVID-19. Sequenced by immunoSEQ multiplex PCR; TCRdb stores in-frame clones only, minus some. Of approximately 260,000 clones in the sample, 80% to 90% are singletons; the top ten hold around 4.1%. Sequenced: PBMCs or T cells enriched from blood (not recorded which). The origin of the receptors is a man aged 25 to 40 with acute COVID-19. The CDR3 runs from the conserved cysteine through the conserved F or W. Fields, in order: V gene, clone size, D gene, J gene, CDR3 protein, CDR3 DNA. D genes are given only for firm matches. Expanded clones get a size class; other rows say once, few or many, or leave the size out.

TRBV5-1	once	NA	TRBJ2-5	CASTTSAETQYF	TGTGCCAGCACCACAAGTGCCGAGACCCAGTACTTC
TRBV15	NA	TRBD1	TRBJ2-1	CATSRDRGLARAIRYNEQFF	TGTGCCACCAGCAGAGATAGGGGGCTAGCTCGTGCTATCCGATACAATGAGCAGTTCTTC
TRBV7-3	NA	TRBD2	TRBJ2-3	CASSWGLVRTDTQYF	TGTGCCAGCAGCTGGGGACTAGTGCGCACAGATACGCAGTATTTT
TRBV25-1	NA	NA	TRBJ2-1	CASSVREGYNEQFF	TGTGCCAGCAGTGTCAGGGAAGGATACAATGAGCAGTTCTTC
TRBV14	NA	NA	TRBJ1-2	CASSQDSSAGYGYTF	TGTGCCAGCAGCCAAGATTCTTCGGCAGGGTATGGCTACACCTTC
TRBV11-3	NA	TRBD2	TRBJ2-1	CASRKGTSGSDEQFF	TGTGCCAGCAGAAAGGGGACTAGCGGGAGCGATGAGCAGTTCTTC
TRBV5-3	NA	NA	TRBJ1-5	CARSKNYSNQPQHF	TGTGCCAGAAGCAAGAACTATAGCAATCAGCCCCAGCATTTT
TRBV7-9	few	TRBD1	TRBJ1-5	CASSQTGAAQPQHF	TGTGCCAGCAGCCAGACAGGGGCCGCTCAGCCCCAGCATTTT
TRBV4-3	NA	TRBD2	TRBJ2-1	CASSQVAGGEQFF	TGCGCCAGCAGCCAAGTAGCGGGGGGTGAGCAGTTCTTC
TRBV19	NA	TRBD2	TRBJ2-1	CASSIGLAGADEQFF	TGTGCCAGTAGTATAGGCCTAGCGGGGGCAGATGAGCAGTTCTTC
TRBV2	NA	NA	TRBJ1-1	CASSDARSNTEAFF	TGTGCCAGCAGTGATGCCAGGTCCAACACTGAAGCTTTCTTT
TRBV19	NA	TRBD2	TRBJ2-1	CASSIKASGGTTTHNEQFF	TGTGCCAGTAGTATTAAGGCTAGCGGGGGAACCACGACCCACAATGAGCAGTTCTTC
TRBV5-4	NA	TRBD1	TRBJ1-2	CASSPDRDYGYTF	TGTGCCAGCAGCCCGGACAGGGATTATGGCTACACCTTC
TRBV6-2/TRBV6-3	NA	TRBD2	TRBJ2-5	CASSLPSLTSGMNRRTQYF	TGTGCCAGCAGCCTCCCGAGCCTTACTAGCGGGATGAACCGCCGGACCCAGTACTTC
TRBV5-1	NA	TRBD1	TRBJ2-3	CASSDYRGDTQYF	TGCGCCAGCAGCGACTACAGGGGGGATACGCAGTATTTT
TRBV7-2	NA	TRBD2	TRBJ2-3	CASSSSFAGTSGRNTQYF	TGTGCCAGCAGCTCGTCGTTCGCCGGGACTAGCGGGAGAAATACGCAGTATTTT
TRBV28	NA	NA	TRBJ2-1	CASSLFSLAEQFF	TGTGCCAGCAGCTTATTTTCTTTGGCTGAGCAGTTCTTC
TRBV24-1	NA	NA	TRBJ2-2	CATSRTASTGELFF	TGTGCCACCAGCCGGACAGCTAGCACCGGGGAGCTGTTTTTT
TRBV15	NA	NA	TRBJ1-2	CATSRDNKAFNYGYTF	TGTGCCACCAGCAGAGATAATAAAGCCTTTAACTATGGCTACACCTTC
TRBV11-2	NA	NA	TRBJ1-1	CASSLNPTGNTEAFF	TGTGCCAGCAGCTTAAATCCCACAGGGAACACTGAAGCTTTCTTT
TRBV5-4	NA	NA	TRBJ1-2	CASSLGTTGPNYGYTF	TGTGCCAGCAGCTTGGGTACAACAGGGCCGAACTATGGCTACACCTTC
TRBV24-1	NA	NA	TRBJ2-1	CATSDPSGSYNEQFF	TGTGCCACCAGTGACCCCAGCGGGTCCTACAATGAGCAGTTCTTC
TRBV19	few	TRBD1	TRBJ1-1	CASSVHRGPRAFF	TGTGCCAGTAGCGTTCACAGGGGGCCACGGGCTTTCTTT
TRBV19	NA	TRBD1	TRBJ1-5	CASLEGDRTNQPQHF	TGTGCCAGTCTCGAAGGGGACAGGACTAATCAGCCCCAGCATTTT
TRBV28	once	NA	TRBJ1-2	CASGTGATNYGYTF	TGTGCCAGCGGCACAGGAGCGACTAACTATGGCTACACCTTC
TRBV28	few	TRBD1	TRBJ1-5	CASTFPGQVLGGPQHF	TGTGCCAGCACCTTCCCAGGACAGGTTCTTGGGGGGCCCCAGCATTTT
TRBV6-2/TRBV6-3	once	TRBD1	TRBJ1-1	CASSYEEGAIGTEAFF	TGTGCCAGCAGTTACGAGGAGGGGGCTATTGGAACGGAAGCTTTCTTT
TRBV29-1	NA	TRBD1	TRBJ1-1	CSVRQGSYATEAFF	TGCAGCGTTCGACAGGGAAGCTACGCCACTGAAGCTTTCTTT
TRBV5-5	NA	NA	TRBJ2-2	CASSRRQGGSAGELFF	TGTGCCAGCAGCCGAAGACAGGGAGGTAGCGCCGGGGAGCTGTTTTTT
TRBV27	NA	NA	TRBJ2-3	CASRPWSSGTDTQYF	TGTGCCAGCAGACCATGGTCTAGCGGCACAGATACGCAGTATTTT
TRBV6-4	NA	NA	TRBJ2-1	CASSAGAGEQFF	TGTGCCAGCAGTGCGGGTGCCGGGGAGCAGTTCTTC
TRBV6-5	NA	NA	TRBJ1-1	CASSYSIRNTEAFF	TGTGCCAGCAGTTACTCGATCAGGAACACTGAAGCTTTCTTT
TRBV28	once	TRBD1	TRBJ1-6	CASRERQGANSPLHF	TGTGCCAGCAGAGAAAGACAGGGGGCCAATTCACCCCTCCACTTT
TRBV18	NA	NA	TRBJ1-1	CASSPASTEAFF	TGTGCCAGCTCACCAGCGAGCACTGAAGCTTTCTTT
TRBV11-2	NA	NA	TRBJ1-5	CASSSQRNQPQHF	TGTGCCAGCAGCTCCCAGAGGAATCAGCCCCAGCATTTT
TRBV18	NA	NA	TRBJ1-5	CASSRREGSNQPQHF	TGTGCCAGCTCCCGCCGGGAGGGAAGCAATCAGCCCCAGCATTTT
TRBV28	NA	NA	TRBJ1-1	CASRAGQEAFF	TGTGCCAGCAGGGCTGGACAAGAAGCTTTCTTT
TRBV3-1/TRBV3-2	NA	NA	TRBJ1-4	CASSQPTGLEGEKLFF	TGTGCCAGCAGCCAACCCACAGGGTTGGAAGGTGAAAAACTGTTTTTT
TRBV10-2	NA	TRBD2	TRBJ2-1	CASEKRGGGADDEQFF	TGCGCCAGCGAAAAAAGGGGCGGGGGGGCCGATGATGAGCAGTTCTTC
TRBV5-1	once	TRBD1	TRBJ1-1	CASSLVGQGVRNTEAFF	TGCGCCAGCAGCTTGGTGGGACAGGGAGTTAGGAACACTGAAGCTTTCTTT
TRBV11-2	NA	TRBD1	TRBJ2-2	CASSSQGAATGELFF	TGTGCCAGCAGCTCACAGGGGGCGGCCACCGGGGAGCTGTTTTTT
TRBV29-1	NA	NA	TRBJ2-3	CSVGTSTTDTQYF	TGCAGCGTCGGGACATCGACCACAGATACGCAGTATTTT